Listed here are 21 T cell receptor beta chains from one sample, sequenced in a study of blood T cell repertoires in COVID-19 (dated by TCRdb to 2020 to 2022). Receptor libraries were prepared by the immunoSEQ multiplex PCR assay. TCRdb took this table from immuneACCESS and kept in-frame rearrangements with V and J called. Such tables lack part of the clones; where checked against another copy, unresolved V genes explain under half of the gap, and the rest is unexplained. Counted in this sample were about 260,000 clones; roughly 86% of them appeared once. The top ten clonotypes cover 0.65% to 0.8% of the sample. The sequenced sample consisted of peripheral blood. These TCRs come from a human donor in a cohort sampled during active COVID-19.

The rearrangement joins TRBV6-1 to TRBJ1-3; TRBD1 agrees at 8 bases. The junction had 17 bases not matched to a gene; V was cut back by 2 bases and J by 2 bases. The CDR3 runs to 20 residues. Looked up from germline, CDR1 is MNHNS and CDR2 is SASEGT. CDR3 in amino acids: CASSEKPYQLTGATGNTIYF. The CDR3 DNA sequence: TGTGCCAGCAGTGAAAAGCCTTACCAGTTGACAGGGGCTACTGGAAACACCATATATTTT.

The chain employs TRBV15 and TRBJ2-3, with D unclear. Trimming left V 0 bases short and J 6 bases short, with 7 bases between. In germline, CDR1 is LNHNV, CDR2 YYDKDF (reference sequence). The CDR3 totals 13 residues. CDR3 sequence: CATSRDFPDTQYF. CDR3 DNA: TGTGCCACCAGCAGAGATTTCCCGGATACGCAGTATTTT.

The rearrangement links TRBV24-1 to TRBJ2-5; TRBD2 is a possible D gene (6 bases). The CDR3 extends over 13 amino acids. CDR1 is KGHDR and CDR2 is SFDVKD in the germline V gene. The V gene lost 4 bases and the J gene lost 4 bases, with 9 bases spanning the gap. The CDR3 nucleotides are TGTGCCACCAGTGAGACGGGGGTAGAGACCCAGTACTTC. This sequence encodes CATSETGVETQYF.

V and J are TRBV10-3 and TRBJ2-1, with TRBD2 as a possible D gene (6 bases). This CDR3 is 14 amino acids long. CDR1 is ENHRY and CDR2 is SYGVKD in the germline V gene. The V end was cut by 6 bases, the J end by 2 bases, with 11 bases between. In nucleotides, the CDR3 is TGTGCCATCAGGGGGCTAGCGACCTACAATGAGCAGTTCTTC. The encoded protein is CAIRGLATYNEQFF.

The chain has TRBV6-6 and TRBJ1-2; TRBD1 is a possible D gene (6 bases). The germline V and J ends were trimmed by 5 bases and 1 base, with 17 bases remaining between them. The CDR3 sequence is 16 residues long. Germline CDR1 MNHNY, CDR2 SVGAGI (reference sequence). DNA for the CDR3: TGTGCCAGCAGTACTCCGACAGGTCTAAATAACTATGGCTACACCTTC. It specifies CASSTPTGLNNYGYTF.

The rearrangement joins TRBV27 to TRBJ2-1; TRBD1 agrees at 10 bases. The CDR3 is 13 residues long. The germline gives CDR1 MNHEY, CDR2 SMNVEV (reference sequence). Losses at the gene ends were 5 bases for V and 12 bases for J; bases not matched to a gene: 7. CDR3 sequence: CASSLDRGFGQFF. CDR3 DNA sequence: TGTGCCAGCAGTCTGGACAGGGGGTTTGGGCAGTTCTTC.

The chain employs TRBV10-1 and TRBJ2-7, with TRBD1 as a possible D gene (6 bases). This CDR3 is built from 16 residues. Trimming cost V 2 bases and J 5 bases, with 19 bases left between them. Germline CDR1 reads WNHNN; CDR2 reads SYGVQD (reference sequence). The CDR3 spells CASSEGEYRVRDEQYF. The CDR3 DNA follows: TGCGCCAGCAGTGAGGGGGAGTACAGGGTTCGGGACGAGCAGTACTTC.

This chain uses TRBV7-2 with TRBJ2-5; the match to TRBD2 covers 10 bases. The CDR3 sequence is 15 residues long. V gave up 5 bases and J gave up 1 base; unmatched junction bases: 4. Germline assignment: CDR1 SGHTA and CDR2 FQGNSA. As DNA, the CDR3 is TGTGCCAGCAGCCGGAGCGGGGGGGTCCAAGAGACCCAGTACTTC. The encoded protein is CASSRSGGVQETQYF. Looking up the rest from reference TRBV7-2 and TRBJ2-5 gives the full variable domain: GAGVSQSPSNKVTEKGKDVELRCDPISGHTALYWYRQSLGQGLEFLIYFQGNSAPDKSGLPSDRFSAERTGGSVSTLTIQRTQQEDSAVYLCASSRSGGVQETQYFGPGTRLLVL.

The DNA for the CDR3 is TGTGCCTGGTGTCCTGGCGGGGGGCCGTGGACTGAAGCTTTCTTT. The encoded protein is CAWCPGGGPWTEAFF. V usage is TRBV30 and J usage is TRBJ1-1, with TRBD1 as a possible D gene (6 bases). The V gene lost 5 bases and the J gene lost 5 bases, with 21 bases spanning the gap. The CDR3 extends over 15 amino acids. From germline, CDR1 is GTSNPN and CDR2 SVGIG (reference sequence).

J is TRBJ2-7 and V is TRBV18; 8 bases agree with TRBD1. The CDR3 sequence is 15 residues long. Germline CDR1 is KGHSH and CDR2 is LQKENI. V was pared by 3 bases and J by 2 bases, with 6 bases of the junction left unmatched. CDR3 bases: TGTGCCAGCTCACCTGGACAGGGAAGGACCTACGAGCAGTACTTC. This gives the protein CASSPGQGRTYEQYF.

In this sample, this clone turned up once. The J gene is TRBJ2-7, the V gene TRBV5-1; the D is unclear. Trimming shortened V by 1 base and J by 2 bases, and 10 bases separated the two germline ends. The CDR3 consists of 14 residues. Per germline, CDR1 SGHRS and CDR2 YFSETQ. The CDR3, as DNA: TGCGCCAGCAGCTTGCGTTACAGTACCTACGAGCAGTACTTC. The encoded protein is CASSLRYSTYEQYF.

The V gene is TRBV12-3 or TRBV12-4, the J gene TRBJ2-4, with D hard to call. This CDR3 is built from 12 residues. V was cut by 5 bases and J by 6 bases, with 8 bases left in between. The CDR3 region is CASSRQPNIQYF. CDR3 nucleotide sequence: TGTGCCAGCAGTAGACAACCAAACATTCAGTACTTC.

V gene TRBV12-3 or TRBV12-4 combines with J gene TRBJ1-1, with 7 bases matching TRBD1. V dropped 5 bases and J dropped 11; count of bases not matched to a gene: 11. The CDR3 sequence is 13 residues long. CDR3 region: CASSPEPDRVAFF. The CDR3 DNA reads as TGTGCCAGCAGTCCTGAACCTGACAGGGTCGCTTTCTTT.

The chain recombines TRBV7-6 with TRBJ2-5; D might be TRBD2 (6 bases). CDR1 SGHVS and CDR2 FNYEAQ come from the germline V gene. Trimming left V 1 base short and J 5 bases short, with 29 bases between. This CDR3 spans 20 amino acids. CDR3 sequence (DNA): TGTGCCAGCAGCTTAGGCGAAAGGAAGCGTCGGGAGTTAGGTTTGGAGACCCAGTACTTC. Amino acid sequence: CASSLGERKRRELGLETQYF.

The chain employs TRBV24-1 and TRBJ2-7; perhaps TRBD1 as D (6 bases). V shed 3 bases and J shed 7 bases, with 12 bases lying between them. This CDR3 region has 13 residues. CDR1 and CDR2 from the germline V gene are KGHDR and SFDVKD. CDR3 nucleotides: TGTGCCACCAGTGATCCAATCGACAGGGAGCAGTACTTC. As protein: CATSDPIDREQYF.

The chain employs TRBV6-5 and TRBJ1-1, with 8 positions matching TRBD1. Germline loops: CDR1 MNHEY, CDR2 SVGAGI. Losses at the gene ends were 4 bases for V and 2 bases for J; bases not matched to a gene: 3. CDR3 length: 14 residues. The CDR3 spells CASSWTGRNTEAFF. The CDR3 nucleotides are TGTGCCAGCAGTTGGACAGGGAGAAACACTGAAGCTTTCTTT.

The chain combines TRBV25-1 with TRBJ2-7; 10 nucleotides match TRBD2. CDR1 and CDR2 from the germline V gene are MGHDK and SYGVNS. With V trimmed by 6 bases and J by 6 bases, 8 bases remained unmatched. This CDR3 spans 14 amino acids. This CDR3 reads CASSPSGRLGEQYF. The CDR3 region has the DNA TGTGCCAGCAGCCCTAGCGGGAGACTAGGCGAGCAGTACTTC.

The V and J genes are TRBV18 and TRBJ1-2, with 8 bases matching TRBD1. In germline, CDR1 is KGHSH, CDR2 LQKENI. The CDR3 loop spans 15 amino acids. The V segment lost 3 bases and the J segment 3 bases; nucleotides outside the gene matches: 6. CDR3 DNA sequence: TGTGCCAGCTCACCCGGACAGGGACCCGACTATGGCTACACCTTC. This encodes CASSPGQGPDYGYTF.

The V call is TRBV6-2 or TRBV6-3, the J call TRBJ1-3; D remains ambiguous. Germline CDR1 is MNHEY and CDR2 is SVGEGT. With 2 bases removed from V and 0 bases from J, the gap between germline ends came to 14 bases. The CDR3 runs to 17 residues. DNA for the CDR3: TGTGCCAGCAGTTACGCCTTTCAATCCAGCTCTGGAAACACCATATATTTT. Its protein product is CASSYAFQSSSGNTIYF.

V and J are TRBV7-2 and TRBJ2-7, with 8 positions matching TRBD1. Germline loops: CDR1 SGHTA, CDR2 FQGNSA. The CDR3 sequence is 15 residues long. V shed 1 base, J shed 5 bases, and the junction held 7 bases outside the gene matches. CDR3 loop: CASSLDRGFGDEQYF. The CDR3 DNA follows: TGTGCCAGCAGCTTAGACAGGGGGTTTGGGGACGAGCAGTACTTC.

CDR3 protein: CASSLATGFEQYF. CDR3 nucleotide sequence: TGTGCCAGCAGCTTAGCGACCGGGTTCGAGCAGTACTTC. V usage is TRBV7-8 and J usage is TRBJ2-7; D is ambiguous. V was cut by 0 bases and J by 6 bases, with 9 bases left in between. CDR3 length equals 13 residues. Per germline, CDR1 SGHVS and CDR2 FQNEAQ.